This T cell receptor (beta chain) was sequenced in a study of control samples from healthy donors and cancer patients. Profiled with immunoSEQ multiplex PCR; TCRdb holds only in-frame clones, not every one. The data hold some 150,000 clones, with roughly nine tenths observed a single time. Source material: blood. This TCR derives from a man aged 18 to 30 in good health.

CDR3 DNA sequence: TGTGCCAGCAGTTACACCCCCGACGGACGCAATGAGCAGTTCTTC. It codes for CASSYTPDGRNEQFF. J is TRBJ2-1 and V is TRBV6-5; D call uncertain. Per germline, CDR1 MNHEY and CDR2 SVGAGI. The length of the CDR3 is 15 residues. V lost 2 bases and J 6 bases, leaving 14 bases between the germline ends.